This T cell receptor (beta chain) was sequenced during a study of blood T cell repertoires in COVID-19. Some clones are missing from TCRdb's copy, which holds only in-frame ones; the method was immunoSEQ multiplex PCR. The top ten clones hold around 6.5% of a sample with over 200,000 clones, under 90% of them seen once. Trimming took 0 bases from V and 3 from J; bases not matched to a gene: 6. The CDR3 sequence is 17 residues long. Germline V gene data show CDR1 as KGHSH and CDR2 as LQKENI. The sample taken for sequencing was peripheral blood. The receptor was derived from a man aged 55 to 70 who had recovered from COVID-19. The rearrangement uses TRBV18 and TRBJ2-1, with 9 nucleotides matching TRBD1. The CDR3 loop reads CASSPPTGQGNYNEQFF. CDR3 nucleotides: TGTGCCAGCTCACCACCGACGGGACAGGGAAACTACAATGAGCAGTTCTTC.